This TCR beta chain was obtained from a study of human T cells and chemical hapten exposure (dated by TCRdb to the early 2020s). Regarding the study in general: For sensitization, 2% DPC in acetone was applied to a 2 cm by 2 cm area of upper inner arm skin. The study tracked peripheral blood TCR repertoire changes in vivo during primary and secondary sensitization to the hapten diphenylcyclopropenone (DPC) in alopecia patients. Twenty-nine alopecia patients provided blood for TCR sequencing at one to four time points (pre-sensitization, 2, 6 and 24 weeks). The libraries were sequenced as a pool, and the TCR yield per sample differed mostly because of small variations in library volumes within the pool. Patch testing on the upper back used Finn chambers containing 0.01% DPC, with scoring done after 6 days according to International Contact Dermatitis Research Group standards. Alopecia areata with under or over 50% scalp involvement, alopecia totalis and alopecia universalis were represented in the patient cohort, which was mostly female. Blood samples were taken from patients before sensitization (week 0) and then at 2, 6 and about 24 weeks after DPC sensitization. Throughout the study period of around 25 weeks, patients also received therapeutic DPC doses to the scalp every week.

The library was built by means of RACE. The run used a NextSeq 500. During library preparation, unique molecular identifiers were attached to individual cDNA molecules so that TCRs could be counted in a quantitative, reproducible way. For every blood RNA sample, sequencing covered both the TCR alpha and TCR beta chains. Per the original workflow: The median number of TCRs per sample was approximately 93,000, ranging from 23,224 to 690,600. The Decombinator software suite was used to annotate the V, J and CDR3 of the TCR reads. For the PS versus PT1 abundance plots, all samples were subsampled to the same number of TCRs (28,000). Expanded TCRs were defined as absent before sensitization and observed at least eight times at the 2-week time point. TCRdb redid the processing of the public reads, applying fastp at Q25 and MiXCR, and retained in-frame beta chains. Duplicate CDR3 protein sequences are folded into a single record with the most common DNA and genes. TCRdb assigned the V and J calls; the authors' analysis was not used. This sample gives about 68,000 distinct CDR3 sequences in total; approximately 9.9% of them show up just once. Together, the top ten hold around 4.8% of the sample.

This clonotype appeared many times. Its antigen remains undetermined. No base quality values were provided; no much bigger clone lies one nucleotide off. The time point tag for this specimen amounts to: pre-sensitization, week 0. The treatment or condition label on this specimen signifies: therapeutic diphenylcyclopropenone sensitization with weekly scalp DPC. At each patch-test visit, blood was drawn before the patch test was applied. Eligible patients were aged 18 to 70, diagnosed with alopecia, deemed suitable for DPC therapy, and excluded if pregnant. Total RNA was extracted from unfractionated whole blood collected in Tempus Blood RNA tubes. General findings and caveats noted by the study authors: Patch test score correlated positively with the number of PT1 expanded TCRs, reaching significance at thresholds 8, 16 and 32 but not at 4. Expanded TCRs formed significantly more large CDR3 similarity clusters than pre-sensitization or healthy control sets, consistent with antigen-driven responses. Because every patient had alopecia, a presumed autoimmune disease, the patients' immune response might differ from that of healthy individuals. Repeated subsampling changed both the strength of the expansion versus patch-test correlation and the threshold at which the correlation became significant. No change with DPC sensitization was found in the number of TCRs above 1 in 1000 frequency, and no evidence of global repertoire structure alterations was found.

This TCR derives from a woman between 50 and 59 years old with alopecia areata. Some clones in this sample may be carry-over from other donors' samples. The specimen comprised whole blood, sampled in connection with sensitization to the hapten diphenylcyclopropenone (DPC).

The base sequence is TGCGCCAGCAGCAACCCCGGACTAGCGGGGGGGATAAACACAGATACGCAGTATTTT. This translates into CASSNPGLAGGINTDTQYF. The chain is made from TRBV4-1 and TRBJ2-3, and 15 junction bases match TRBD2. Via the germline V gene, CDR1 is MGHRA and CDR2 YSYEKL. Measured from the cysteine to the phenylalanine, the CDR3 is 19 residues long. Just the 57-base CDR3 DNA is kept, in frame starting at base 1. Trimming takes 5 bases off V and 2 bases off J; junction bases not matched to a gene: 11.